This T cell receptor (beta chain) is from a study of T cell changes during pregnancy in multiple sclerosis. Germline V gives CDR1 MRHNA, CDR2 SNTAGT. This CDR3 comprises 15 residues. With V trimmed by 2 bases and J by 4 bases, 2 bases remained unmatched. Only in-frame clones appear in the TCRdb table, and some are missing; sequencing was by immunoSEQ multiplex PCR. The top ten clones hold around 0.48% of a sample with some 38,000 clones, about 91% of them seen once. This clone came up once. This sequence joins TRBV6-4 and TRBJ1-6; 7 bases fit TRBD1. The sample in question was CD4+ T cells from peripheral blood mononuclear cells, obtained in the third trimester of pregnancy. The sequence derives from a female donor in good health, enrolled as a control in a pregnancy study. This CDR3 is CASSDGRGYNSPLHF. CDR3 DNA: TGTGCCAGCAGTGACGGCAGGGGGTATAATTCACCCCTCCACTTT.